The 32 T cell receptor beta chains listed next were all sequenced from one sample in a study of cytomegalovirus exposure and HLA in healthy donors. Both 60 Vbeta primers and 13 Jbeta primers went into the PCR. Produced via immunoSEQ multiplex PCR; TCRdb's table is partial and in-frame only. This sample has around 210,000 clones, with 82% found just once. Sequencing used PBMCs. The receptors come from a woman in her forties in good health and CMV-seronegative.

The J gene is TRBJ2-7, the V gene TRBV7-2, with 7 bases matching TRBD1. Looked up from germline, CDR1 is SGHTA and CDR2 is FQGNSA. The trim removed 6 bases at V and 6 bases at J, leaving 11 bases unmatched. The CDR3 contains 14 residues. As DNA, the CDR3 is TGTGCCAGCAGGCGACAGGGTGACCTCTTCGAGCAGTACTTC. As protein: CASRRQGDLFEQYF.

V gene TRBV13 combines with J gene TRBJ1-3; no clear D. The CDR3 is 15 amino acids. Germline V lookup: CDR1 PRHDT, CDR2 FYEKMQ (reference sequence). V lost 5 bases and J 0 bases, leaving 11 bases between the germline ends. The CDR3 spells CASSLGLSSGNTIYF. CDR3 nucleotide sequence: TGTGCCAGCAGCCTGGGCCTCTCCTCTGGAAACACCATATATTTT.

The chain recombines TRBV12-5 with TRBJ2-6; D possibly corresponds to TRBD2 (6 bases). The CDR3 spans 16 residues. V was clipped by 6 bases and J by 3 bases, with 15 bases between them. Germline lookup yields CDR1 LGHNT and CDR2 FRNRAP. CDR3 sequence: CASGPGGFDGANVLTF. CDR3 bases: TGTGCTAGTGGCCCAGGAGGGTTTGATGGGGCCAACGTCCTGACTTTC.

This chain joins TRBV27 and TRBJ1-2; possible D gene TRBD1, 5 bases. Germline CDR1 is MNHEY and CDR2 is SMNVEV (reference sequence). CDR3 length: 14 amino acids. V was shortened by 0 bases and J by 6 bases, with 11 bases between the two germline ends. CDR3 sequence reads: CASSLSSGLDGYTF. CDR3 sequence (DNA): TGTGCCAGCAGTTTATCATCAGGGTTGGATGGCTACACCTTC.

This chain joins TRBV7-2 and TRBJ2-3, with D perhaps TRBD2 (6 bases). The CDR3 covers 16 residues. From germline, CDR1 is SGHTA and CDR2 FQGNSA. V was pared by 3 bases and J by 2 bases, with 15 bases between. CDR3 DNA sequence: TGTGCCAGCAGCTTTCGGGGTAGCGGAGCCACAGATACGCAGTATTTT. Its translation: CASSFRGSGATDTQYF.

This clone was counted only a few times. V and J are TRBV28 and TRBJ1-5, with a possible D match to TRBD1 (6 bases). Looked up from germline, CDR1 is MDHEN and CDR2 is SYDVKM. The CDR3 has 16 amino acids. V lost 6 bases and J 3 bases, leaving 18 bases between the germline ends. CDR3 loop: CASRRRQASINQPQHF. In DNA form, the CDR3 reads TGTGCCAGCAGACGAAGACAGGCTAGTATCAATCAGCCCCAGCATTTT.

J is TRBJ2-1 and V is TRBV4-2; tentative D call: TRBD2 (5 bases). The CDR3 totals 19 residues. Germline CDR1 and CDR2: LGHNA and YNFKEQ. V dropped 1 base and J dropped 4 bases, with 23 bases sitting between them. This chain's CDR3 is CASSQVGARFGLQYNEQFF. CDR3 sequence (DNA): TGTGCCAGCAGCCAAGTCGGAGCCCGGTTTGGACTTCAATACAATGAGCAGTTCTTC.

J is TRBJ2-2 and V is TRBV6-1; TRBD2 matches 12 bases. The CDR3 spans 20 residues. In germline, CDR1 is MNHNS, CDR2 SASEGT. Trimming at V came to 2 bases and at J to 2 bases, leaving 12 bases not matched to a gene. The CDR3 is CASSERSSGRAPINTGELFF. The CDR3 DNA reads TGTGCCAGCAGTGAACGGTCTAGCGGGAGGGCCCCAATTAACACCGGGGAGCTGTTTTTT.

The chain employs TRBV18 and TRBJ2-5; no clear D. V lost 2 bases and J lost 2, with 6 bases in between. Germline CDR1 reads KGHSH; CDR2 reads LQKENI. The CDR3 contains 13 residues. The CDR3 region is CASSPTLQETQYF. CDR3 coding DNA: TGTGCCAGCTCACCAACTTTGCAAGAGACCCAGTACTTC.

CDR3 residues: CASSFTGNHEQYF. CDR3 nucleotides: TGTGCCAGCAGCTTCACAGGGAACCACGAGCAGTACTTC. V and J are TRBV5-6 and TRBJ2-7; D might be TRBD1 (6 bases). The V gene's germline CDR1 is SGHDT and CDR2 YYEEEE. CDR3 length: 13 residues. V gave up 2 bases and J gave up 5 bases, with 11 bases separating them.

The chain carries TRBV5-6 and TRBJ2-5, with unresolved D. The CDR3 consists of 14 residues. V dropped 1 base and J dropped 2 bases, with 9 bases sitting between them. Germline V CDR1 and CDR2: SGHDT, YYEEEE. DNA of the CDR3: TGTGCCAGCAGCTTGTTTGGCCCTCAAGAGACCCAGTACTTC. Amino acids: CASSLFGPQETQYF.

About this clone: Other DNA sequences in this sample translate to the same CDR3. J is TRBJ2-7 and V is TRBV6-6; D may be TRBD1 (6 bases). The CDR3 is made up of 11 amino acids. Germline V lookup: CDR1 MNHNY, CDR2 SVGAGI (reference sequence). Trimming took 8 bases from V and 3 from J, leaving 8 bases between them. The CDR3 bases are TGTGCCAGCTCGGACAGCTACGAGCAGTACTTC. It yields the protein CASSDSYEQYF.

This clone was recorded a few times. The rearrangement uses TRBV7-9 and TRBJ2-5; D gene uncertain. The end of the DNA is better explained by TRBJ2-7, so the J call may be wrong. The germline gives CDR1 SEHNR, CDR2 FQNEAQ (reference sequence). The length of the CDR3 is 14 residues. CDR3 nucleotides: TGTGCCAGCAGCTTAGGTTTTGACTCCTACGAGCAGTACTTC. This gives the protein CASSLGFDSYEQYF.

The gene calls are TRBV5-4 and TRBJ1-1; 9 bases are shared with TRBD1. After removal of 3 bases from V and 6 bases from J, the junction contained 9 bases not matched to a gene. From germline, CDR1 is SGHNT and CDR2 YYREEE (reference sequence). The CDR3 spans 15 residues. The CDR3 nucleotides read TGTGCCAGCAGCTCTAAGAGGACAGGGGTGGCTGAAGCTTTCTTT. Translated: CASSSKRTGVAEAFF.

This clone was recorded a few times. The CDR3 DNA reads as TGTGCCAGCAGTTATGGACAGGAGCAGTACTTC. This translates into CASSYGQEQYF. The chain carries TRBV6-5 and TRBJ2-7; D is possibly TRBD1 (6 bases). V was cut by 3 bases and J by 7 bases, with 7 bases left in between. Germline V gene sequence: CDR1 MNHEY, CDR2 SVGAGI. The CDR3 runs 11 residues.

This rearrangement joins TRBV2 to TRBJ1-5; no reliable D call. Trimming stripped 10 bases from V and 0 bases from J, with 10 bases between. Germline CDR1 and CDR2: SNHLY and FYNNEI. The CDR3 length is 13 residues. CDR3: CATRGYSNQPQHF. DNA for the CDR3: TGTGCCACCCGGGGATATAGCAATCAGCCCCAGCATTTT.

This clone was picked up a small number of times. The rearrangement uses TRBV7-9 and TRBJ2-1; 11 bases map to TRBD2. The V gene's germline CDR1 is SEHNR and CDR2 FQNEAQ (reference sequence). Trimming at V came to 0 bases and at J to 9 bases, leaving 10 bases not matched to a gene. The CDR3 extends over 17 amino acids. The CDR3 here is CASSLALTSGSGSEQFF. CDR3 DNA sequence: TGTGCCAGCAGCTTAGCGCTTACTAGCGGGAGTGGGAGTGAGCAGTTCTTC.

J is TRBJ2-7 and V is TRBV19, with 10 bases aligning to TRBD2. CDR3 length: 14 amino acids. V dropped 4 bases and J dropped 2; count of bases not matched to a gene: 2. The germline CDR1 and CDR2 sequences are LNHDA and SQIVND (reference sequence). Here the CDR3 reads CASSTLAGPYEQYF. In DNA, the CDR3 is TGTGCCAGTAGTACACTAGCGGGGCCCTACGAGCAGTACTTC.

J is TRBJ2-1 and V is TRBV10-1; no reliable D call. The CDR3 totals 13 residues. Looked up from germline, CDR1 is WNHNN and CDR2 is SYGVQD (reference sequence). V was cut by 3 bases and J by 6 bases, with 9 bases left in between. The CDR3 spells CASSDPESNEQFF. The CDR3 DNA reads TGCGCCAGCAGTGATCCCGAGTCCAATGAGCAGTTCTTC.

The V and J genes are TRBV28 and TRBJ1-2; 8 bases align to TRBD1. Unmatched junction bases numbered 5, after V lost 10 bases and J lost 1 base. The length of the CDR3 is 13 residues. Germline CDR1 is MDHEN and CDR2 is SYDVKM. The CDR3, as DNA: TGTGCCACCGGGACAGGATATAACTATGGCTACACCTTC. It translates to CATGTGYNYGYTF.

V usage is TRBV19 and J usage is TRBJ1-1; D might be TRBD1 (5 bases). CDR3 length: 14 amino acids. Looked up from germline, CDR1 is LNHDA and CDR2 is SQIVND (reference sequence). Trimming took off 4 bases at V and 3 bases at J, with 12 bases between the two ends. For the CDR3, the DNA is TGTGCCAGTAGTACCCCGGGACTACACACTGAAGCTTTCTTT. Its translation is CASSTPGLHTEAFF.

V and J are TRBV5-4 and TRBJ1-2; 9 bases fit TRBD1. The J segment lost 7 bases and the V segment lost 2 bases, leaving 6 bases of the junction unmatched. Looked up from germline, CDR1 is SGHNT and CDR2 is YYREEE (reference sequence). The CDR3 contains 14 residues. The CDR3 protein is CASSFGTGKAGYTF. The CDR3, as DNA: TGTGCCAGCAGCTTTGGGACAGGGAAGGCTGGCTACACCTTC.

The chain combines TRBV18 with TRBJ2-7; TRBD2 agrees at 7 bases. The germline CDR1 and CDR2 sequences are KGHSH and LQKENI. The CDR3 loop spans 15 amino acids. V dropped 4 bases and J dropped 1; count of bases not matched to a gene: 7. The CDR3: CASSQTSVGSYEQYF. The CDR3 region has the DNA TGTGCCAGCTCACAAACTAGCGTGGGTTCCTACGAGCAGTACTTC. Filled out from reference TRBV18 and TRBJ2-7, the complete variable domain reads NAGVMQNPRHLVRRRGQEARLRCSPMKGHSHVYWYRQLPEEGLKFMVYLQKENIIDESGMPKERFSAEFPKEGPSILRIQQVVRGDSAAYFCASSQTSVGSYEQYFGPGTRLTVT.

The rearrangement uses TRBV7-9 and TRBJ1-3, with D perhaps matching TRBD1 (6 bases). CDR3 length equals 16 residues. Germline CDR1 reads SEHNR; CDR2 reads FQNEAQ (reference sequence). V lost 3 bases and J 3 bases, leaving 15 bases between the germline ends. In nucleotides, the CDR3 is TGTGCCAGCAGCTTCCCCTCTTTACAGGGTGGAAACACCATATATTTT. This gives the protein CASSFPSLQGGNTIYF.

This clone appeared a single time. V is TRBV9 and J is TRBJ2-3; TRBD2 might be the D (5 bases). Trimming left V 0 bases short and J 1 base short, with 9 bases between. The CDR3 runs to 15 residues. Per germline, CDR1 SGDLS and CDR2 YYNGEE. The CDR3 DNA reads TGTGCCAGCAGCGTAGAAGGGAGACGCACAGATACGCAGTATTTT. It is translated as CASSVEGRRTDTQYF.

This chain uses TRBV5-1 with TRBJ2-7; D possibly corresponds to TRBD1 (6 bases). Germline CDR1 is SGHRS and CDR2 is YFSETQ. With 0 bases removed from V and 3 bases from J, the gap between germline ends came to 13 bases. This CDR3 region has 15 residues. The DNA of the CDR3 is TGCGCCAGCAGCTTGGGTCAGGGGCTACTCTACGAGCAGTACTTC. Protein product: CASSLGQGLLYEQYF.

This clone was counted a single time. As DNA, the CDR3 is TGTGCCAGCAGTGTGACAGGCTCCTACAATGAGCAGTTCTTC. It is translated as CASSVTGSYNEQFF. The V and J genes are TRBV27 and TRBJ2-1, with TRBD1 as a possible D gene (6 bases). The CDR3 contains 14 residues. The V end was cut by 5 bases, the J end by 0 bases, with 8 bases between. Germline V gene sequence: CDR1 MNHEY, CDR2 SMNVEV (reference sequence).

In this sample, this clone turned up a few times. This chain uses TRBV6-6 with TRBJ1-6; 8 nucleotides align to TRBD1. V trimming: 7 bases; J trimming: 6 bases; junction bases outside the gene matches: 5. Germline V gene data show CDR1 as MNHNY and CDR2 as SVGAGI (reference sequence). The CDR3 is made up of 14 amino acids. The CDR3: CASKPGQGNSPLHF. The CDR3 region has the DNA TGTGCCAGCAAACCCGGACAGGGTAATTCACCCCTCCACTTT.

The chain recombines TRBV2 with TRBJ1-2; D gene ambiguous. The CDR3 has 14 amino acids. CDR1 and CDR2 (germline): SNHLY, FYNNEI. The germline V and J ends were trimmed by 3 bases and 1 base, with 9 bases remaining between them. This CDR3 reads CASSDRGNNYGYTF. Written as DNA, the CDR3 is TGTGCCAGCAGTGATCGCGGGAATAACTATGGCTACACCTTC.

This clone was picked up one time. The chain links TRBV27 to TRBJ2-5; D is possibly TRBD1 (6 bases). The CDR3 length is 15 residues. Trimming cost V 5 bases and J 4 bases, with 17 bases left between them. CDR1 MNHEY and CDR2 SMNVEV come from the germline V gene (reference sequence). The CDR3 DNA sequence: TGTGCCAGCAGTAGTTGGGGCAGGGGAAGAGAGACCCAGTACTTC. It codes for CASSSWGRGRETQYF.

The rearrangement uses TRBV6-1 and TRBJ1-1; perhaps TRBD1 as D (6 bases). Between the trimmed V and J ends, which lost 6 bases and 7 bases, there was a span of 18 bases. Germline V gene sequence: CDR1 MNHNS, CDR2 SASEGT. This CDR3 contains 14 residues. For the CDR3, the DNA is TGTGCCAGCAGGCAAATACAAAGAGGGGGTGAAGCTTTCTTT. As protein: CASRQIQRGGEAFF.

This clone was detected a few times. V usage is TRBV10-2 and J usage is TRBJ2-7; the match to TRBD2 covers 11 bases. J was trimmed by 1 base and V by 2 bases; bases with no gene match: 1. The CDR3 has 15 amino acids. The germline gives CDR1 WSHSY, CDR2 SAAADI. The CDR3 protein is CASSEGTSGSYEQYF. CDR3 DNA: TGCGCCAGCAGTGAGGGGACTAGCGGTTCCTACGAGCAGTACTTC.